The next 5 T cell receptor beta chains were all read from a single sample in a study of T cells in Graves' hyperthyroidism and ophthalmopathy (dated by TCRdb to between 2018 and 2021). Library creation used multiplex PCR. Sequenced on an Illumina HiSeq 2000. Amplification of TCR beta CDR3 regions was carried out from RNA transcripts. The TCR CDR3 was subjected to a first round of RT-PCR using the HTBI primer set and the Qiagen OneStep RT-PCR kit. TCRdb's own reprocessing of the public reads used fastp at Q25 and MiXCR and kept productive beta chains. CDR3 protein duplicates are merged, each entry listing the most common genes and DNA. A total of some 500,000 distinct CDR3 sequences appear in this sample, around an eighth of them only once. Of the sample, roughly 17% is held by the ten largest clones. The specimen sequenced was blood. The receptors were gathered from a woman younger than 35 with Graves' hyperthyroidism.

This clonotype was found many times. The genes are TRBV7-9 and TRBJ1-6, with D tentatively TRBD1 (6 bases). The germline gives CDR1 SEHNR, CDR2 FQNEAQ (reference sequence). V was trimmed by 5 bases and J by 3 bases, leaving 23 bases between them. The CDR3 length is 19 residues. The CDR3, as DNA: TGTGCCAGCAGCCCAGCCGGGAGCGGGGGACACGACTATAATTCACCCCTCCACTTT. It encodes CASSPAGSGGHDYNSPLHF. Complete variable domain (other parts from reference TRBV7-9 and TRBJ1-6): DTGVSQNPRHKITKRGQNVTFRCDPISEHNRLYWYRQTLGQGPEFLTYFQNEAQLEKSRLLSDRFSAERPKGSFSTLEIQRTEQGDSAMYLCASSPAGSGGHDYNSPLHFGNGTRLTVT.

This clonotype was observed many times. The chain joins TRBV30 to TRBJ2-1; possibly TRBD2 for D (6 bases). Germline V CDR1 and CDR2: GTSNPN, SVGIG (reference sequence). The CDR3 is 12 residues long. V lost 3 bases, J lost 4 bases, and 7 bases lay in between. The CDR3 loop reads CAWRGLYNEQFF. Here the CDR3 DNA reads TGTGCCTGGAGGGGACTTTACAATGAGCAGTTCTTC.

This clonotype showed up many times. The CDR3 region is CASSHSRGVYNEQFF. CDR3 coding DNA: TGTGCCAGCAGCCACTCAAGAGGAGTCTACAATGAGCAGTTCTTC. This chain links TRBV3-1 with TRBJ2-1; D uncertain. The V gene lost 3 bases and the J gene lost 3 bases, with 12 bases spanning the gap. The CDR3 extends over 15 amino acids. Germline loops: CDR1 LGHDT, CDR2 YNNKEL (reference sequence).

This clonotype was detected many times. The V and J genes are TRBV12-5 and TRBJ1-2; perhaps TRBD1 as D (5 bases). This CDR3 region has 17 residues. Germline V gene data show CDR1 as LGHNT and CDR2 as FRNRAP. V gave up 4 bases and J gave up 4 bases, with 22 bases separating them. Here the CDR3 DNA reads TGTGCTAGTGGTTCCGGGGCAGGGAGTTCCCTTTTCTATGGCTACACCTTC. This translates into CASGSGAGSSLFYGYTF.

This clonotype was counted only a few times. The chain couples TRBV6-1 to TRBJ1-5, with TRBD1 matching over 7 bases. Germline CDR1 is MNHNS and CDR2 is SASEGT. The V segment lost 8 bases and the J segment 3 bases; nucleotides outside the gene matches: 4. CDR3 length: 13 amino acids. Here the CDR3 reads CASQQGHNQPQHF. The CDR3 DNA reads as TGTGCCAGCCAACAGGGGCACAATCAGCCCCAGCATTTT.